This T cell receptor (beta chain) originates from a study of cytomegalovirus exposure and HLA in healthy donors. 60 Vbeta and 13 Jbeta primers were used in PCR. The method was immunoSEQ multiplex PCR; TCRdb's version includes in-frame clones alone and lacks a portion of them. Of 95,000 to 100,000 clones listed, around 79% were seen once; the top ten hold roughly 2%. This receptor was identified in a woman aged 40 to 50 in good health and CMV-seronegative. The specimen was PBMCs.

CDR3 region: CASSHVGFRSGELFF. The CDR3 bases are TGTGCCAGCAGCCACGTCGGTTTCCGCTCCGGGGAGCTGTTTTTT. V is TRBV7-9 and J is TRBJ2-2; the D is unclear. The CDR3 sequence is 15 residues long. The V end lost 5 bases, the J end lost 6 bases, and 16 bases lay between the germline ends. Germline V lookup: CDR1 SEHNR, CDR2 FQNEAQ (reference sequence). Filled out from reference TRBV7-9 and TRBJ2-2, the complete variable domain reads DTGVSQNPRHKITKRGQNVTFRCDPISEHNRLYWYRQTLGQGPEFLTYFQNEAQLEKSRLLSDRFSAERPKGSFSTLEIQRTEQGDSAMYLCASSHVGFRSGELFFGEGSRLTVL.